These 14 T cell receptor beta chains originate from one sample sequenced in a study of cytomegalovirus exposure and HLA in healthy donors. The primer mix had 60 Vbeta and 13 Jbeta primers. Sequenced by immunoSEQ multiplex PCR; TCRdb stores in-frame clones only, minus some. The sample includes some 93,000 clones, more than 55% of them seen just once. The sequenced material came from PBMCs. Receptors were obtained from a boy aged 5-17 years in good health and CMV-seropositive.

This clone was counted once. The CDR3 region is CASSLMTGTHWALHF. In DNA form, the CDR3 reads TGTGCCAGTAGTCTCATGACAGGGACTCACTGGGCCCTCCACTTT. V is TRBV19 and J is TRBJ1-6; 7 bases fit TRBD1. The trim removed 5 bases at V and 14 bases at J, leaving 15 bases unmatched. Germline CDR1 reads LNHDA; CDR2 reads SQIVND (reference sequence). This CDR3 has 15 amino acids.

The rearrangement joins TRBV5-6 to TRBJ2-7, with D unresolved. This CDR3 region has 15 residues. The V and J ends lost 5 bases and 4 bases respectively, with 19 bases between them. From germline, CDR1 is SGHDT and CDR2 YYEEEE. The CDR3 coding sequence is TGTGCCAGCAGGCCTTTTTGGCGAGGAGTTTACGAGCAGTACTTC. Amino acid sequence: CASRPFWRGVYEQYF.

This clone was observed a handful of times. The DNA for the CDR3 is TGTGCCTGGAGCTACCCCAGGGGAGAAGCTTTCTTT. Amino acid sequence: CAWSYPRGEAFF. This chain connects TRBV30 to TRBJ1-1; D possibly corresponds to TRBD1 (6 bases). CDR1 is GTSNPN and CDR2 is SVGIG in the germline V gene (reference sequence). CDR3 length: 12 residues. Trimming took 3 bases from V and 8 from J, leaving 13 bases between them.

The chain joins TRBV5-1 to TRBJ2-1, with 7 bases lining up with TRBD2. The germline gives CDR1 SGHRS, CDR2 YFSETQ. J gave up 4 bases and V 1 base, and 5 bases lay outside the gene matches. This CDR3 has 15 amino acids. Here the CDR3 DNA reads TGCGCCAGCAGCTTGTCAGGACTAGAATACAATGAGCAGTTCTTC. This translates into CASSLSGLEYNEQFF.

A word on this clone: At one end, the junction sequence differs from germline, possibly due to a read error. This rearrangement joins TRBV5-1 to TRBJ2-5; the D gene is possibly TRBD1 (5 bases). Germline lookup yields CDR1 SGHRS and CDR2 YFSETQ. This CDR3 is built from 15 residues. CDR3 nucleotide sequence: TGCGCCAGCCGCTTTCAGGGCGGCAGCCAAGAGACCCAGTACTTC. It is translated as CASRFQGGSQETQYF.

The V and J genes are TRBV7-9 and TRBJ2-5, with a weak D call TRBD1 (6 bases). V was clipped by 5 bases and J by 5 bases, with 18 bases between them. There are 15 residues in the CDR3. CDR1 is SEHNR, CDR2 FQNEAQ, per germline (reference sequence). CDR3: CASSALQGRGETQYF. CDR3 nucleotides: TGTGCCAGCAGCGCTTTACAGGGCCGTGGGGAGACCCAGTACTTC.

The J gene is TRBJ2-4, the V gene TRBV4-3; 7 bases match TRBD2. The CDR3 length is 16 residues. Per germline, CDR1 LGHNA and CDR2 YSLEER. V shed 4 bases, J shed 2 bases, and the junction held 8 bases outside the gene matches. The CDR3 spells CASSRAAGTTKNIQYF. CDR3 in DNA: TGCGCCAGCAGCCGAGCAGCCGGGACTACCAAAAACATTCAGTACTTC.

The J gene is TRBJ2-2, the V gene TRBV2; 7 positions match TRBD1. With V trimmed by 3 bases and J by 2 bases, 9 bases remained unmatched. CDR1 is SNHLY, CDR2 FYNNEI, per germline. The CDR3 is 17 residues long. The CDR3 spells CASSDLTGMFNTGELFF. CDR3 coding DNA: TGTGCCAGCAGTGACCTGACAGGGATGTTTAACACCGGGGAGCTGTTTTTT.

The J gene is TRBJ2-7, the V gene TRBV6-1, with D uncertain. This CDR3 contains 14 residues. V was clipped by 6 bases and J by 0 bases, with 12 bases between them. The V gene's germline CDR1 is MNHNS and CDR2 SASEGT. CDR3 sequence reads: CASSLTRSSYEQYF. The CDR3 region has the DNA TGTGCCAGCAGCCTAACAAGGAGCTCCTACGAGCAGTACTTC.

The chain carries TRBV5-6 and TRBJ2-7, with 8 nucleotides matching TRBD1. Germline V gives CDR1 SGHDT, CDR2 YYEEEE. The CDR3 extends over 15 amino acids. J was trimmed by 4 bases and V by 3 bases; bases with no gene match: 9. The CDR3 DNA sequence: TGTGCCAGCAGCTATACAGGGGGTAAGGCGTACGAGCAGTACTTC. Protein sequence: CASSYTGGKAYEQYF. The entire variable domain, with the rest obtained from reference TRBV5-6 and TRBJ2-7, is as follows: DAGVTQSPTHLIKTRGQQVTLRCSPKSGHDTVSWYQQALGQGPQFIFQYYEEEERQRGNFPDRFSGHQFPNYSSELNVNALLLGDSALYLCASSYTGGKAYEQYFGPGTRLTVT.

The CDR3 DNA reads as TGTGCCAGCAGCGGGGGACAGGGAAACACCATATATTTT. Protein product: CASSGGQGNTIYF. This rearrangement joins TRBV9 to TRBJ1-3; 7 bases match TRBD1. This CDR3 region has 13 residues. Germline V gene lookup returns CDR1 SGDLS and CDR2 YYNGEE. Trimming took 3 bases from V and 4 from J; bases not matched to a gene: 1.

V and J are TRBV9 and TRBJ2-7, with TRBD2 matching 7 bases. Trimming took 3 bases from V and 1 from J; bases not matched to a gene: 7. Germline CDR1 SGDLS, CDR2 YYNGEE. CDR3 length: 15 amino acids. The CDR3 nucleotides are TGTGCCAGCAGCGGCGGACTAGGCCTATCCTACGAGCAGTACTTC. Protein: CASSGGLGLSYEQYF.

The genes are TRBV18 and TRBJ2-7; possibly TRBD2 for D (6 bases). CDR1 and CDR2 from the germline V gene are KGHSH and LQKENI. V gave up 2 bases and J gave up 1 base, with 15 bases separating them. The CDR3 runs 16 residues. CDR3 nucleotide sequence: TGTGCCAGCTCACCATATTCGGGACTCGGATCCTACGAGCAGTACTTC. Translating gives CASSPYSGLGSYEQYF.

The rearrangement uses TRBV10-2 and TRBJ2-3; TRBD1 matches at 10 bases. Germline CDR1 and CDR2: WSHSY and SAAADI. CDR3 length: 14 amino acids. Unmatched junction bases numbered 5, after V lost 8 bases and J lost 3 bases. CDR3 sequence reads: CASWGQGITDTQYF. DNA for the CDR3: TGCGCCAGCTGGGGACAGGGGATAACAGATACGCAGTATTTT.